This note documents a single T cell receptor (beta chain) sequence. The data originate from a study of blood T cell repertoires in COVID-19. Assay used: immunoSEQ multiplex PCR; TCRdb lists only in-frame clones, some missing. The sample shows about 120,000 clones, roughly 84% of them seen only once. Material: PBMCs or T cells enriched from blood (not recorded which). The sequence derives from a woman in her thirties who had recovered from COVID-19.

CDR3 residues: CASSRTSGVRSGELFF. CDR3 bases: TGTGCCAGTAGCCGTACTAGCGGGGTCCGCTCGGGGGAGCTGTTTTTT. The genes are TRBV19 and TRBJ2-2; TRBD2 aligns across 10 bases. The CDR3 contains 16 residues. Looked up from germline, CDR1 is LNHDA and CDR2 is SQIVND (reference sequence). V shed 6 bases, J shed 8 bases, and the junction held 12 bases outside the gene matches.